This T cell receptor beta chain was identified in a study of beta chain features in type 1 diabetes. The study's findings and limits: It was among patients, rather than healthy donors, that naive, central memory and Treg TCRB repertoires appeared more similar.

V lost 2 bases and J 10 bases, leaving 13 bases between the germline ends. The CDR3 loop spans 14 amino acids. The germline gives CDR1 SGHNT, CDR2 YYREEE (reference sequence). It was one heparinised blood draw, averaging around 120 mL, that each donor gave. The study reverse transcribed the entire isolated RNA, so it sequenced expressed TCRB transcripts. Sequencing was performed with immunoSEQ multiplex PCR; in TCRdb, only in-frame clones are kept and a portion is missing. The sample lists about 270,000 clones, 13% to 15% occurring once. This clone showed up just a few times. Its antigen is unknown. The chain recombines TRBV5-4 with TRBJ1-6, with a tentative D call TRBD1 (6 bases). The sequence was collected from a woman in her forties in good health. The sequencing sample was made of naive CD4+ T cells from blood. The CDR3 DNA reads TGTGCCAGCAGCTTAAAACAGGGTGAATCACCCCTCCACTTT. Translation gives CASSLKQGESPLHF.